Listed below are T cell receptor beta chains from one sample, sequenced in a study of T cell responses to AZD1222 COVID-19 vaccine. Using immunoSEQ multiplex PCR, the repertoire was profiled, and TCRdb retains in-frame clones only, with some absent. Of approximately 270,000 clones in the sample, 90% to 95% were seen once. The sample here was peripheral blood, taken 28 days after the second AZD1222 dose. These receptors were collected from an adult who received the AZD1222 COVID-19 vaccine. CDR3s include the opening cysteine and the closing phenylalanine or tryptophan. D genes are given only for firm matches. Expanded clones are given a class, and other clones once, few, many or no size at all.

d_gene,j_gene,v_gene,abundance,CDR3aa,CDR3nt
.,TRBJ1-2,TRBV28,.,CASSFGGLYGYTF,TGTGCCAGCAGTTTCGGGGGCCTTTATGGCTACACCTTC
TRBD2,TRBJ2-7,TRBV7-2,.,CASSLKREGHYEQYF,TGTGCCAGCAGCTTGAAACGGGAGGGCCACTACGAGCAGTACTTC
TRBD1,TRBJ1-2,TRBV18,.,CASSPNQGAFGYTF,TGTGCCAGCTCACCTAACCAGGGGGCTTTTGGCTACACCTTC
TRBD2,TRBJ2-1,TRBV19,.,CASSISQGLALYNEQFF,TGTGCCAGTAGTATCTCCCAGGGACTAGCGCTCTACAATGAGCAGTTCTTC
.,TRBJ2-2,TRBV24-1,once,CATSDFPGRGPNTGELFF,TGTGCCACCAGTGACTTCCCTGGACGGGGGCCTAACACCGGGGAGCTGTTTTTT
TRBD2,TRBJ2-1,TRBV7-8,.,CASSLGLAGGLYNEQFF,TGTGCCAGCAGCTTAGGGCTAGCGGGAGGTTTATACAATGAGCAGTTCTTC
.,TRBJ2-1,TRBV18,.,CASAAETGNEQFF,TGTGCCAGCGCAGCGGAGACAGGCAATGAGCAGTTCTTC
TRBD2,TRBJ2-3,TRBV9,once,CASSVASGRGGVDTQYF,TGTGCCAGCAGCGTAGCGAGCGGGAGGGGGGGCGTAGATACGCAGTATTTT
TRBD2,TRBJ2-2,TRBV7-2,.,CASSLSGTNTGELFF,TGTGCCAGCAGCTTGAGCGGGACGAACACCGGGGAGCTGTTTTTT
.,TRBJ2-1,TRBV24-1,.,CATSDARDDTNEQFF,TGTGCCACCAGTGATGCCCGGGACGACACGAATGAGCAGTTCTTC
.,TRBJ1-5,TRBV2,.,CASSQQGGDQPQHF,TGTGCCAGCAGTCAACAGGGAGGCGATCAGCCCCAGCATTTT
.,TRBJ2-7,TRBV28,.,CASSRRRASSYEQYF,TGTGCCAGCAGCCGCCGGAGGGCGAGCTCCTACGAGCAGTACTTC
TRBD1,TRBJ1-2,TRBV5-1,.,CASSLGTARDYGYTF,TGCGCCAGCAGCCTGGGGACAGCCAGGGACTATGGCTACACCTTC
.,TRBJ1-1,TRBV20-1,.,CSAKGEGEAFF,TGCAGTGCTAAGGGGGAGGGTGAAGCTTTCTTT
.,TRBJ2-7,TRBV3-1/TRBV3-2,.,CASTPGHPTWESYEQYF,TGTGCCAGCACCCCCGGGCACCCAACATGGGAGTCCTACGAGCAGTACTTC
.,TRBJ2-3,TRBV7-9,.,CAAPRAGSTDTQYF,TGTGCCGCCCCCCGGGCGGGGAGCACAGATACGCAGTATTTT
TRBD2,TRBJ2-1,TRBV11-3,.,CASSFTAAGGRSYNEQFF,TGTGCCAGCAGCTTTACCGCGGCGGGGGGCCGCTCCTACAATGAGCAGTTCTTC